This T cell receptor (beta chain) was sequenced for a study of T cells in Graves' hyperthyroidism and ophthalmopathy. About the research overall: Peripheral blood draws took place at initial diagnosis, ahead of any treatment.

Researchers amplified the TCR beta CDR3 regions from RNA transcripts. The TCR CDR3 first-round RT-PCR relied on the HTBI primer set. MiXCR, applied by TCRdb to the multiplex PCR reads, yields one record per CDR3 protein. Of 250,000 to 300,000 distinct CDR3 sequences detected, around 15% appear once; the ten largest clones hold 7.9%. This CDR3 comprises 14 residues. V lost 7 bases and J lost 6; bases outside the gene matches: 8. Germline values: CDR1 ENHRY, CDR2 SYGVKD. In its sample, this clonotype was seen a few times. The TCR comes from a woman aged 40 to 50 with Graves' hyperthyroidism. Input material: blood. The chain uses TRBV10-3 and TRBJ2-1, with TRBD1 matching over 8 bases. This chain's CDR3 is CAIKGTGKINEQFF. DNA of the CDR3: TGTGCCATCAAAGGGACAGGTAAAATCAATGAGCAGTTCTTC.